These 22 T cell receptor beta chains originate from one sample sequenced in a study of cytomegalovirus exposure and HLA in healthy donors. 60 Vbeta and 13 Jbeta primers were used in PCR. Method: immunoSEQ multiplex PCR; TCRdb's copy keeps in-frame clones and lacks some. The profile covers about 150,000 clones, with approximately 80% appearing a single time and about 13% taken by the ten largest. What was sequenced was PBMCs. The source of these receptors is a man in his thirties or forties in good health and CMV-seropositive.

This clone occurred once. This chain links TRBV19 with TRBJ1-4, with 7 positions matching TRBD1. Per germline, CDR1 LNHDA and CDR2 SQIVND (reference sequence). V was pared by 3 bases and J by 7 bases, with 5 bases of the junction left unmatched. CDR3 length equals 14 residues. The CDR3 coding sequence is TGTGCCAGTAGTATTCAGGGGGTCGGTGAAAAACTGTTTTTT. The encoded protein is CASSIQGVGEKLFF. Variable domain in full (rest from reference TRBV19 and TRBJ1-4): DGGITQSPKYLFRKEGQNVTLSCEQNLNHDAMYWYRQDPGQGLRLIYYSQIVNDFQKGDIAEGYSVSREKKESFPLTVTSAQKNPTAFYLCASSIQGVGEKLFFGSGTQLSVL.

V is TRBV28 and J is TRBJ2-7, with TRBD2 matching 11 bases. Germline trimming cut 2 bases from V and 2 bases from J; bases unmatched to any gene: 17. The CDR3 is made up of 20 amino acids. The germline V gene encodes CDR1 MDHEN and CDR2 SYDVKM. DNA of the CDR3: TGTGCCAGCAGTTTAGAGGCCTACGACGTCGGGACTAGCGGAACCTACGAGCAGTACTTC. It encodes CASSLEAYDVGTSGTYEQYF.

The chain links TRBV11-3 to TRBJ1-1, with D possibly matching TRBD1 (5 bases). V was cut by 5 bases and J by 6 bases, with 19 bases left in between. The CDR3 contains 15 residues. The germline V gene has CDR1 SGHNT and CDR2 YENEEA. The CDR3 DNA is TGTGCCAGCAGCCCCGGTCTATCGGGGGAAGCTGAAGCTTTCTTT. This translates into CASSPGLSGEAEAFF.

The rearrangement uses TRBV29-1 and TRBJ2-1, with no clear D. Germline loops: CDR1 SQVTM, CDR2 ANQGSEA. This CDR3 spans 12 amino acids. With 0 bases removed from V and 7 bases from J, the gap between germline ends came to 7 bases. CDR3 loop: CSVEESENEQFF. In DNA form, the CDR3 reads TGCAGCGTTGAAGAATCGGAGAATGAGCAGTTCTTC.

The genes are TRBV11-3 and TRBJ2-1; 7 bases align to TRBD1. V was pared by 4 bases and J by 6 bases, with 3 bases of the junction left unmatched. The germline V gene has CDR1 SGHNT and CDR2 YENEEA. The CDR3 sequence is 13 residues long. The CDR3 DNA reads TGTGCCAGCAGCTATTCAGGGGGCAATGAGCAGTTCTTC. Translated: CASSYSGGNEQFF.

The chain combines TRBV29-1 with TRBJ2-1; 8 nucleotides line up with TRBD1. This CDR3 contains 14 residues. CDR1 is SQVTM, CDR2 ANQGSEA, per germline. V gave up 2 bases and J gave up 7 bases; unmatched junction bases: 7. DNA of the CDR3: TGCAGCGTTGAAAGAGACAGGGGAAGGAATGAGCAGTTCTTC. Translation: CSVERDRGRNEQFF.

V gene TRBV5-4 combines with J gene TRBJ1-1; 7 bases agree with TRBD1. The CDR3 loop spans 15 amino acids. Trimming at V came to 3 bases and at J to 4 bases, leaving 9 bases not matched to a gene. Germline V gene lookup returns CDR1 SGHNT and CDR2 YYREEE (reference sequence). CDR3 in amino acids: CASSSGGTAVTEAFF. CDR3 nucleotide sequence: TGTGCCAGCAGCTCGGGCGGGACAGCAGTCACTGAAGCTTTCTTT.

The rearrangement joins TRBV14 to TRBJ1-1; D remains unclear. V gave up 0 bases and J gave up 0 bases, with 8 bases separating them. Germline assignment: CDR1 SGHDN and CDR2 FVKESK. This CDR3 has 15 residues. CDR3 amino acids: CASSQDSELNTEAFF. The DNA for the CDR3 is TGTGCCAGCAGCCAAGACTCAGAATTGAACACTGAAGCTTTCTTT.

The chain carries TRBV29-1 and TRBJ2-3; maybe TRBD2 (6 bases). CDR1 and CDR2 from the germline V gene are SQVTM and ANQGSEA. The CDR3 sequence is 16 residues long. The germline V and J ends were trimmed by 5 bases and 3 bases, with 21 bases remaining between them. As DNA, the CDR3 is TGCAGCGTTCATCCTAGGGTGGGAGGTGGTACAGATACGCAGTATTTT. It is translated as CSVHPRVGGGTDTQYF.

This clone was recorded once. The chain combines TRBV6-5 with TRBJ1-2, with D unclear. This CDR3 contains 16 residues. The V end lost 2 bases, the J end lost 0 bases, and 13 bases lay between the germline ends. CDR1 is MNHEY and CDR2 is SVGAGI in the germline V gene. The CDR3 bases are TGTGCCAGCAGTTACGGTCGGTCCGATGCTAACTATGGCTACACCTTC. Its translation: CASSYGRSDANYGYTF.

The rearrangement joins TRBV18 to TRBJ1-5, with 7 bases matching TRBD1. The CDR3 spans 15 residues. Germline V gene lookup returns CDR1 KGHSH and CDR2 LQKENI. J was trimmed by 2 bases and V by 3 bases; bases with no gene match: 4. CDR3 in amino acids: CASSPRQGGNQPQHF. CDR3 coding DNA: TGTGCCAGCTCACCTCGACAGGGCGGCAATCAGCCCCAGCATTTT.

The chain is built from TRBV15 and TRBJ2-5, with 11 nucleotides matching TRBD2. The CDR3 contains 14 residues. The V segment lost 4 bases and the J segment 9 bases; nucleotides outside the gene matches: 7. CDR1 LNHNV and CDR2 YYDKDF come from the germline V gene (reference sequence). The CDR3 coding sequence is TGTGCCACCAGCACATTAGCGGGAGGGTCGGCCCAGTACTTC. Its translation is CATSTLAGGSAQYF. Variable domain in full (rest from reference TRBV15 and TRBJ2-5): DAMVIQNPRYQVTQFGKPVTLSCSQTLNHNVMYWYQQKSSQAPKLLFHYYDKDFNNEADTPDNFQSRRPNTSFCFLDIRSPGLGDTAMYLCATSTLAGGSAQYFGPGTRLLVL.

This chain connects TRBV28 to TRBJ1-4; TRBD1 aligns across 9 bases. Germline V gives CDR1 MDHEN, CDR2 SYDVKM. This CDR3 has 16 amino acids. V shed 4 bases, J shed 10 bases, and the junction held 13 bases outside the gene matches. CDR3 bases: TGTGCCAGCAGTTCCCGGGACAGGGATGTTATTGTAAAACTGTTTTTT. Protein: CASSSRDRDVIVKLFF.

The V and J genes are TRBV9 and TRBJ2-7; 7 positions agree with TRBD2. CDR3 length: 15 residues. After removal of 0 bases from V and 3 bases from J, the junction contained 6 bases not matched to a gene. Germline loops: CDR1 SGDLS, CDR2 YYNGEE. The CDR3 DNA reads as TGTGCCAGCAGCGTAGCCAGCGGGATGGGCTACGAGCAGTACTTC. Its translation is CASSVASGMGYEQYF.

The V and J genes are TRBV27 and TRBJ2-7; weak D call: TRBD1 (6 bases). V gave up 5 bases and J gave up 5 bases, with 16 bases separating them. CDR1 and CDR2 (germline): MNHEY, SMNVEV (reference sequence). The CDR3 runs 14 residues. The CDR3 reads CASSPGTWKDEQYF. The CDR3 nucleotides read TGTGCCAGCAGTCCCGGGACATGGAAGGACGAGCAGTACTTC.

The chain carries TRBV7-9 and TRBJ1-1; 9 bases align to TRBD1. V was pared by 5 bases and J by 2 bases, with 3 bases of the junction left unmatched. Germline CDR1 and CDR2: SEHNR and FQNEAQ (reference sequence). CDR3 size: 14 residues. CDR3 coding DNA: TGTGCCAGCAGCCGCACAGGGGGCAACACTGAAGCTTTCTTT. It yields the protein CASSRTGGNTEAFF.

This sequence joins TRBV9 and TRBJ1-1; maybe TRBD1 (6 bases). CDR1 is SGDLS, CDR2 YYNGEE, per germline. With 4 bases removed from V and 2 bases from J, the gap between germline ends came to 15 bases. CDR3 length: 15 amino acids. The DNA for the CDR3 is TGTGCCAGCAGCCCTCCGGGGGGGGCAAACACTGAAGCTTTCTTT. Translated: CASSPPGGANTEAFF.

CDR3 sequence: CASSPSGGQSSYEQYF. The CDR3 DNA sequence: TGTGCCAGCAGTCCCTCGGGGGGCCAAAGCTCCTACGAGCAGTACTTC. The V call is TRBV27, the J call TRBJ2-7; possible D gene TRBD2, 7 bases. V was trimmed by 5 bases and J by 0 bases, leaving 17 bases between them. This CDR3 region has 16 residues. Germline V gene data show CDR1 as MNHEY and CDR2 as SMNVEV (reference sequence).

The chain couples TRBV5-1 to TRBJ2-1; 9 bases fit TRBD1. CDR3 length: 15 amino acids. V gave up 0 bases and J gave up 7 bases; unmatched junction bases: 5. The germline gives CDR1 SGHRS, CDR2 YFSETQ. This CDR3 is CASSLDGTGRNEQFF. DNA for the CDR3: TGCGCCAGCAGCTTGGATGGGACAGGGCGGAATGAGCAGTTCTTC.

The chain employs TRBV5-1 and TRBJ2-7, with D maybe TRBD2 (5 bases). The CDR3 contains 14 residues. Between the trimmed V and J ends, which lost 2 bases and 5 bases, there was a span of 14 bases. Germline assignment: CDR1 SGHRS and CDR2 YFSETQ. For the CDR3, the DNA is TGCGCCAGCAGCTTCGAGGACTTACCCAACGAGCAGTACTTC. This codes for CASSFEDLPNEQYF.

The J gene is TRBJ1-1, the V gene TRBV19; no clear D. The germline V gene encodes CDR1 LNHDA and CDR2 SQIVND (reference sequence). The V end lost 4 bases, the J end lost 4 bases, and 13 bases lay between the germline ends. The CDR3 is made up of 14 amino acids. The CDR3 nucleotides read TGTGCCAGTAGTAAACGGGGTTTCTTCACTGAAGCTTTCTTT. Its protein is CASSKRGFFTEAFF. The full variable domain, rest sourced from reference TRBV19 and TRBJ1-1, is DGGITQSPKYLFRKEGQNVTLSCEQNLNHDAMYWYRQDPGQGLRLIYYSQIVNDFQKGDIAEGYSVSREKKESFPLTVTSAQKNPTAFYLCASSKRGFFTEAFFGQGTRLTVV.

The chain employs TRBV6-5 and TRBJ2-7; TRBD1 agrees at 11 bases. The germline gives CDR1 MNHEY, CDR2 SVGAGI. J gave up 3 bases and V 5 bases, and 6 bases lay outside the gene matches. The CDR3 contains 15 residues. CDR3 in amino acids: CASSMTGQGDYEQYF. The CDR3 region has the DNA TGTGCCAGCAGTATGACGGGACAGGGGGACTACGAGCAGTACTTC.